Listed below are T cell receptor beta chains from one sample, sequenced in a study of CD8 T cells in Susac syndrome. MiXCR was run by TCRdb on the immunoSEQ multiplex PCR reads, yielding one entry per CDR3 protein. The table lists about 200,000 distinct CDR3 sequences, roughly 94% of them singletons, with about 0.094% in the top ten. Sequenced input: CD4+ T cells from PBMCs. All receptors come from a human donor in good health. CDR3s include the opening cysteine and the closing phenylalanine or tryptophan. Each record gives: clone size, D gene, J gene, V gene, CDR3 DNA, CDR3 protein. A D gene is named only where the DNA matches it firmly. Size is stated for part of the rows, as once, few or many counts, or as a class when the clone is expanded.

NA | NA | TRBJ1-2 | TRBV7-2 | TGTGCCAGCAGCATACAGACTAGGGCCTCGGGCTACACCTTC | CASSIQTRASGYTF
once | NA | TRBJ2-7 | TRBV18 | TGTGCCAGCTCCCCCGGGACAATCTACGAGCAGTACTTC | CASSPGTIYEQYF
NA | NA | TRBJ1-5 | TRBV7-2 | TGTGCCAGCGCGTTGCCCGATCAGCCCCAGCATTTT | CASALPDQPQHF
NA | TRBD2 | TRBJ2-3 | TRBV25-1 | TGTGCCAGCGCCTCCGGGACTAGCGGGATCACAGATACGCAGTATTTT | CASASGTSGITDTQYF
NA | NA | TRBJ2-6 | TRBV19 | TGTGCCAGTACTTCAGGCAGCTCTGGGGCCAACGTCCTGACTTTC | CASTSGSSGANVLTF
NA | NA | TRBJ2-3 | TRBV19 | TGTGCCAGTAGTACCTCCCAGGGGACCCCAAAGTATTTT | CASSTSQGTPKYF
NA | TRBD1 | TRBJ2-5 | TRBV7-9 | TGTGCCAGCAGCTTATATCTGGGACAGGGAATTGAGGAGACCCAGTACTTC | CASSLYLGQGIEETQYF
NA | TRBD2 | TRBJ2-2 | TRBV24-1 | TGTGCCACCAGCCCGGGGGGCGGGGAGCTGTTTTTT | CATSPGGGELFF
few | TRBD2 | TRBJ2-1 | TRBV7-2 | TGTGCCAGCAGCCCAGGTACCGGGACTAGCGGGAGACAGCAGTTCTTC | CASSPGTGTSGRQQFF
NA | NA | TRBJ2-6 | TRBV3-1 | TGTGCCAGCAGCCGAGAAGTCGGGGGCTCTGGGGCCAACGTCCTGACTTTC | CASSREVGGSGANVLTF
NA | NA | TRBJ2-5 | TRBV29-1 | TGCAGCGTTTGGACGGCCCAAGAGACCCAGTACTTC | CSVWTAQETQYF
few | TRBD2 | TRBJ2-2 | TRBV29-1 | TGCAGCGGGGGGACTAGCGGGGCGAACACCGGGGAGCTGTTTTTT | CSGGTSGANTGELFF
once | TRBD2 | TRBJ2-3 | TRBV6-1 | TGTGCCAGCAGTGAGGTCTTAGCGGGCCTTGGTACGCAGTATTTT | CASSEVLAGLGTQYF
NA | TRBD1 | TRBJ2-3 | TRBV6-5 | TGTGCCAGCAGTTACCAGACAGGGGCGGGAGATACGCAGTATTTT | CASSYQTGAGDTQYF
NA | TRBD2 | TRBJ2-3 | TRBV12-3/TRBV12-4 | TGTGCCAGCAGTCCAGGACTAGCTAGCACAGATACGCAGTATTTT | CASSPGLASTDTQYF
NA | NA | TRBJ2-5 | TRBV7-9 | TGTGCCAGCAGGTTCGGGGAGACCCAGTACTTC | CASRFGETQYF
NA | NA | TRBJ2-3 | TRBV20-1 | TGCAGTGCCAGAAAGGGCGGGGGCACAGATACGCAGTATTTT | CSARKGGGTDTQYF
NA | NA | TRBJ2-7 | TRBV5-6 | TGTGCCAGCAGCTTGTATCCGGGTTCCCCCGCGGGGCAGTACTTC | CASSLYPGSPAGQYF
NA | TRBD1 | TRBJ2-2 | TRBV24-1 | TGTGCCACCGCCTTTCAGGGGGCCGGGGAGCTGTTTTTT | CATAFQGAGELFF
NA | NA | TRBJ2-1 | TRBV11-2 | TGTGCCAGCAGCTTAGGGGGGCGGGTCGGTGAGCAGTTCTTC | CASSLGGRVGEQFF
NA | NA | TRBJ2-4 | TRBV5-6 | TGTGCCAGCAGCCCAGCAGGCGGCCAGGGCATTCAGTACTTC | CASSPAGGQGIQYF
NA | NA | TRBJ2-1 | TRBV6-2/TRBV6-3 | TGTGCCAGCAGTTACCCCGCGGAGGGCGGATACAATGAGCAGTTCTTC | CASSYPAEGGYNEQFF
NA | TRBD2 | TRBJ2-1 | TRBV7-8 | TGTGCCAGCAGCTTATTCCGGGAGGGGGGCAATGAGCAGTTCTTC | CASSLFREGGNEQFF
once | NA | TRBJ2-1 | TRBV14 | TGTGCCAGCAGTTCCATCTGGGAGCAGTTCTTC | CASSSIWEQFF
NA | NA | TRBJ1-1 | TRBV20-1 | TGCAGTGCTAGTCCCAGAGCTCTTGGGGGGGCTTTCTTT | CSASPRALGGAFF
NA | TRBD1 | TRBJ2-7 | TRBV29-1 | TGCAGCGTGGGCCGGACAGGAGCCTACGAGCAGTACTTC | CSVGRTGAYEQYF
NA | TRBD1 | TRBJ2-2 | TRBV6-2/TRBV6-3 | TGTGCCAGCAGTCGAGGGGACAGGGCTGGCACCGGGGAGCTGTTTTTT | CASSRGDRAGTGELFF
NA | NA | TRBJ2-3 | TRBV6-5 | TGTGCCGTTCGTAGGGGGGGCCCAGATACGCAGTATTTT | CAVRRGGPDTQYF
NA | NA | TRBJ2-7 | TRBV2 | TGTGCCAGCAGTGAAGGGCTCCGCTCCTACGAGCAGTACTTC | CASSEGLRSYEQYF
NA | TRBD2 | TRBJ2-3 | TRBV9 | TGTGCCAGCAGCGTAGAGGGGACTAGCATGGATACGCAGTATTTT | CASSVEGTSMDTQYF
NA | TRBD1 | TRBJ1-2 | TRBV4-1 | TGCGCCAGCAGCCAGAATGTCGGACAGGGAGACTATGGCTACACCTTC | CASSQNVGQGDYGYTF
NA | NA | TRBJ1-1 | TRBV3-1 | TGTGCCAGCAGCCAAGGCGGATCCCTCTTAAGTGTTTACGCTTTCTTT | CASSQGGSLLSVYAFF
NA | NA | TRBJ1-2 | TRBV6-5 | TGTGCCAGCAGTTACTCGATGTCAGGGCTCACTTCCGGAAATGGCTACACCTTC | CASSYSMSGLTSGNGYTF
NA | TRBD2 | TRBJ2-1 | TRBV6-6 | TGTGCCAGCAGTACGAGCGGGGGCAATGAGCAGTTCTTC | CASSTSGGNEQFF
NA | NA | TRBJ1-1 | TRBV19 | TGTGCCAGTAGCCATTCAGTTGGTTATGGTAACACTGAAGCTTTCTTT | CASSHSVGYGNTEAFF
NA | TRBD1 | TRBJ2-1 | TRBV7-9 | TGTGCCAGCAGCTTCGACAGGGGCTCCTACAATGAGCAGTTCTTC | CASSFDRGSYNEQFF
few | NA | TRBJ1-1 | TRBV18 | TGTGCCAGCTCACCCGGAGACACTGAAGCTTTCTTT | CASSPGDTEAFF
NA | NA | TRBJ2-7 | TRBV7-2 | TGTGCCAGCACAACTCGCCGACAGTCCTACGAGCAGTACTTC | CASTTRRQSYEQYF
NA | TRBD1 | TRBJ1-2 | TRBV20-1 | TGCAGTGCTGACGACAGGGGGCACGGCTACACCTTC | CSADDRGHGYTF
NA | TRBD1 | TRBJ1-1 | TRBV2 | TGTGCCAGCAGTGCATGGGGACAGCCGAACACTGAAGCTTTCTTT | CASSAWGQPNTEAFF
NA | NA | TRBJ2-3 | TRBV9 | TGTGCCAGCAGCGTAGGTGTAGGCAGGGCCACAGATACGCAGTATTTT | CASSVGVGRATDTQYF
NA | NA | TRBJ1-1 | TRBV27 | TGTGCCAGCAGTCTAAGGCTAGCGAACACTGAAGCTTTCTTT | CASSLRLANTEAFF
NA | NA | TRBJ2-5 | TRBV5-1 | TGCGCCAGCGCCTCGGATTTAGAGCTAAAAGAGACCCAGTACTTC | CASASDLELKETQYF
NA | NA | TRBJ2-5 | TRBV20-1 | TGCAGTGTTGGGGACCAGCAGGGGGAGACCCAGTACTTC | CSVGDQQGETQYF